This record concerns one T cell receptor beta chain sequence. Sequencing used immunoSEQ multiplex PCR; TCRdb keeps in-frame clones, though not all of them. This sample yields 60,000 or so clones, of which roughly nine tenths are seen a single time; approximately 0.49% belongs to the top ten. The sample originates from a study of T cell changes during pregnancy in multiple sclerosis. CDR3 length: 14 residues. J lost 5 bases, V lost 4 bases, and 6 bases had no gene match. Germline V lookup: CDR1 LNHDA, CDR2 SQIVND (reference sequence). The chain carries TRBV19 and TRBJ2-5; 8 bases are a match to TRBD1. This clonotype was obtained from a female donor in good health, enrolled as a control in a pregnancy study. The sequenced sample was CD4+ T cells from peripheral blood mononuclear cells, obtained after pregnancy. Here the CDR3 DNA reads TGTGCCAGTAGTACCACAGGGGGTGGGGAGACCCAGTACTTC. Translating it yields CASSTTGGGETQYF.